This TCR beta chain was recorded in a study of breast tumors, draining lymph nodes, adjacent tissues. The lymph nodes were axillary draining lymph nodes from breast cancer patients. Each CDR3 protein is one row after TCRdb ran MiXCR on the multiplex PCR reads. The sample includes some 100,000 distinct CDR3 sequences, roughly 20% of them seen just once. The CDR3 has 15 residues. V trimming: 1 base; J trimming: 4 bases; junction bases outside the gene matches: 6. The germline V gene encodes CDR1 SGHVS and CDR2 FQNEAQ. This clonotype came up many times. Its antigen remains unidentified. The study's findings and limits: That most tumor T cells come from lymph nodes remained unproven. Tumor repertoires ranked between lymph nodes and nontumor tissue in diversity, with V and J gene preferences.

Sample: axillary lymph node tissue. The receptor's source is a female donor with breast cancer. Some clones in this sample may be carry-over from other donors' samples. The chain recombines TRBV7-8 with TRBJ2-7, with TRBD1 identical over 8 bases. The CDR3 coding sequence is TGTGCCAGCAGCTTAGGACAGGGGCGCGGATACGAGCAGTACTTC. It translates to CASSLGQGRGYEQYF.